This TCR beta chain was recorded in a study of T cell responses to AZD1222 COVID-19 vaccine. The germline V gene has CDR1 SNHLY and CDR2 FYNNEI. This CDR3 comprises 10 residues. V was clipped by 5 bases and J by 5 bases, with 4 bases between them. Findings and caveats of the study: Samples come after the peak T cell response, not at day 14.

Using immunoSEQ multiplex PCR, the repertoire was profiled, and TCRdb retains in-frame clones only, with some absent. The table lists 110,000 to 150,000 clones, approximately 93% of them singletons. For this clone: As yet, its antigen is unknown.

The V and J genes are TRBV2 and TRBJ2-7, with D hard to call. This clonotype was obtained from an adult in good health. This specimen consisted of peripheral blood, obtained on day 0 of MenACWY control vaccination. The CDR3 sequence: CASSINEQYF. The DNA of the CDR3 is TGTGCCAGCAGTATAAACGAGCAGTACTTC.